Listed below are T cell receptor beta chains from one sample, sequenced in a study of T cells in Graves' hyperthyroidism and ophthalmopathy. A single record per CDR3 protein comes from TCRdb applying MiXCR to the multiplex PCR reads. This repertoire shows some 760,000 distinct CDR3 sequences, around 15% found once; its top ten account for about 10%. Material: blood. The receptor set was obtained from a woman in her late teens or twenties with Graves' hyperthyroidism. CDR3s include the opening cysteine and the closing phenylalanine or tryptophan. The D gene is left open where the match is weak. Size values are once, few and many counts, or a class for expanded clones, and some rows have none.

v_call: TRBV7-6
d_call: NA
j_call: TRBJ1-3
clone_size: NA
cdr3_nt: TGTGCCAGCAGCTTAGCGGTAGAGGACTCTGGAAACACCATATATTTT
cdr3_aa: CASSLAVEDSGNTIYF

v_call: TRBV6-1
d_call: TRBD2
j_call: TRBJ2-7
clone_size: many
cdr3_nt: TGTGCCAGCAGGCTTGGACTAGCGGGCTACGAGCAGTACTTC
cdr3_aa: CASRLGLAGYEQYF

v_call: TRBV28
d_call: TRBD1
j_call: TRBJ2-7
clone_size: NA
cdr3_nt: TGTGCGGCGACCGGGACAGGAAACTGGGAGCAGTACTTC
cdr3_aa: CAATGTGNWEQYF

v_call: TRBV7-9
d_call: NA
j_call: TRBJ2-7
clone_size: NA
cdr3_nt: TGTGCCAGCAGCTTACTAGCACTCTCCTACGAGCAGTACTTC
cdr3_aa: CASSLLALSYEQYF

v_call: TRBV18
d_call: TRBD2
j_call: TRBJ2-7
clone_size: many
cdr3_nt: TGTGCCAGCTCAACCCGACCCGGGGAGACTAGCGGGAGGGCCTACGAGCAGTACTTC
cdr3_aa: CASSTRPGETSGRAYEQYF

v_call: TRBV10-2
d_call: NA
j_call: TRBJ2-7
clone_size: many
cdr3_nt: TGCGCCAGCGCGCGGCAGGGTGTTTTCTCCTACGAGCAGTACTTC
cdr3_aa: CASARQGVFSYEQYF

v_call: TRBV29-1
d_call: TRBD1
j_call: TRBJ2-7
clone_size: many
cdr3_nt: TGCAGCGTTGAAATCGTTGCAGGGGGCTACGAGCAGTACTTC
cdr3_aa: CSVEIVAGGYEQYF

v_call: TRBV11-2
d_call: TRBD1
j_call: TRBJ2-3
clone_size: many
cdr3_nt: TGTGCCAGCAGCTTTGCAGGGGGCTCAGATACGCAGTATTTT
cdr3_aa: CASSFAGGSDTQYF

v_call: TRBV30
d_call: TRBD2
j_call: TRBJ2-7
clone_size: many
cdr3_nt: TGTGCCTGGAGTCGACTAGCACCCGGCTCCTACGAGCAGTACTTC
cdr3_aa: CAWSRLAPGSYEQYF

v_call: TRBV3-1
d_call: NA
j_call: TRBJ2-3
clone_size: many
cdr3_nt: TGTGCCAGCAGCCGGACAGTAGTCCCAGATACGCAGTATTTT
cdr3_aa: CASSRTVVPDTQYF

v_call: TRBV7-2
d_call: TRBD1
j_call: TRBJ2-3
clone_size: many
cdr3_nt: TGTGCCAACAGCAAAGGGACAGGGAAAGGAGATACGCAGTATTTT
cdr3_aa: CANSKGTGKGDTQYF

v_call: TRBV10-3
d_call: TRBD1
j_call: TRBJ1-2
clone_size: NA
cdr3_nt: TGTGCCATCAGTGAGGGGACCGGGACAGGGGTCTATGGCTACACCTTC
cdr3_aa: CAISEGTGTGVYGYTF

v_call: TRBV7-8
d_call: NA
j_call: TRBJ2-7
clone_size: few
cdr3_nt: TGTGCCAGCAGCCAAGCCCGAAATTTCCAGTACGAGCAGTACTTC
cdr3_aa: CASSQARNFQYEQYF

v_call: TRBV28
d_call: TRBD1
j_call: TRBJ2-4
clone_size: many
cdr3_nt: TGTGCCAGCAGTTCCCTCCAGGGGGACAACATTCAGTACTTC
cdr3_aa: CASSSLQGDNIQYF

v_call: TRBV30
d_call: NA
j_call: TRBJ2-3
clone_size: NA
cdr3_nt: TGTGCCTGGAGCAGGCAGGGGATAGATACGCAGTATTTT
cdr3_aa: CAWSRQGIDTQYF

v_call: TRBV7-2
d_call: TRBD1
j_call: TRBJ1-5
clone_size: few
cdr3_nt: TGTGCCAGCAGCGGGGGACAGAGAAACGGGATCACTCAGCCCCAGCATTTT
cdr3_aa: CASSGGQRNGITQPQHF

v_call: TRBV3-1
d_call: TRBD2
j_call: TRBJ2-1
clone_size: few
cdr3_nt: TGTGCCAGCAGGACTAGCGGGAGTGTCCATGAGCAGTTCTTC
cdr3_aa: CASRTSGSVHEQFF

v_call: TRBV7-9
d_call: NA
j_call: TRBJ2-2
clone_size: NA
cdr3_nt: TGTGCCAGCAGCCTAGATTCCGGGCCTGGGGCGCCCGGGGAGCTGTTTTTT
cdr3_aa: CASSLDSGPGAPGELFF

v_call: TRBV11-2
d_call: TRBD2
j_call: TRBJ2-2
clone_size: NA
cdr3_nt: TGTGCCAGCAGCTTAGGATTTAGCGGGAGGGCCGGGGAGCTGTTTTTT
cdr3_aa: CASSLGFSGRAGELFF

v_call: TRBV7-9
d_call: NA
j_call: TRBJ1-4
clone_size: few
cdr3_nt: TGTGCCAGCAGCTTATATAGACAGTTGAATGAAAAACTGTTTTTT
cdr3_aa: CASSLYRQLNEKLFF

v_call: TRBV12-3/TRBV12-4
d_call: TRBD1
j_call: TRBJ2-6
clone_size: few
cdr3_nt: TGTGCCAGCAGTCCCCGACAGGGGGCGCGTGGGGCCAACGTCCTGACTTTC
cdr3_aa: CASSPRQGARGANVLTF